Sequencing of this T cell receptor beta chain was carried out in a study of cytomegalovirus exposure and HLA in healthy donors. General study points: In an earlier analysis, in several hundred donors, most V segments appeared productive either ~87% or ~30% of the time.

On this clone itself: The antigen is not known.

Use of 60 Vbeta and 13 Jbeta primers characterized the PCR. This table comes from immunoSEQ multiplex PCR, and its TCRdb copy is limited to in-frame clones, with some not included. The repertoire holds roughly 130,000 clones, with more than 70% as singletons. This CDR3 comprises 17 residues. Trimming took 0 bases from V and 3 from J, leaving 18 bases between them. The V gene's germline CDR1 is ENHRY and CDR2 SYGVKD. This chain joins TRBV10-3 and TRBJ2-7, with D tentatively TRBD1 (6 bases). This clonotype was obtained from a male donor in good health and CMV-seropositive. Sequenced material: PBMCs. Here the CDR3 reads CAISESVGQGRNYEQYF. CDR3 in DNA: TGTGCCATCAGTGAGTCTGTGGGGCAGGGGCGAAACTACGAGCAGTACTTC.